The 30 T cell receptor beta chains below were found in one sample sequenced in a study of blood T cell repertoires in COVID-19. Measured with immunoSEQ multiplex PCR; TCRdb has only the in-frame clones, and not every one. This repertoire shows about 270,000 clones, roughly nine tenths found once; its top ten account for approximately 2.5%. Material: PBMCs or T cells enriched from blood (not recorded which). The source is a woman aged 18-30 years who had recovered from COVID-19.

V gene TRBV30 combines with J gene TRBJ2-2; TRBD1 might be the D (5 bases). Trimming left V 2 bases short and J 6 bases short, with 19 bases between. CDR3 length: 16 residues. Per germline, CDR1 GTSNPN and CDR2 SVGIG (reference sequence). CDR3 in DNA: TGTGCCTGGAGTCCCCCGGCAGGGATCCCCGCCGGGGAGCTGTTTTTT. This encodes CAWSPPAGIPAGELFF.

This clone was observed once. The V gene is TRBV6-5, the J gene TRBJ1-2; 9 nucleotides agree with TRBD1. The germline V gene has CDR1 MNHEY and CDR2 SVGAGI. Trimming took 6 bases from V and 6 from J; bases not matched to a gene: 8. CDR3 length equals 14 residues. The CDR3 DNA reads TGTGCCAGCAGCGGAACACAGGGGGCGCATGGCTACACCTTC. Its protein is CASSGTQGAHGYTF.

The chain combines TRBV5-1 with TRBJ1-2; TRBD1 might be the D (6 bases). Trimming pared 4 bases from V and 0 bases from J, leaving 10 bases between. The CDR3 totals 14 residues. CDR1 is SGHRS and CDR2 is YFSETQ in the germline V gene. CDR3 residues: CASSVTGANYGYTF. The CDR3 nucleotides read TGCGCCAGCAGCGTGACAGGAGCTAACTATGGCTACACCTTC.

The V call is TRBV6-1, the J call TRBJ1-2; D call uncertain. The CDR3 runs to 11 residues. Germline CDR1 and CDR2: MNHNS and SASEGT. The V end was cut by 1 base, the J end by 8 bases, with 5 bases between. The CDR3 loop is CASSEVRGYTF. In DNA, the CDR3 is TGTGCCAGCAGTGAAGTGAGGGGCTACACCTTC.

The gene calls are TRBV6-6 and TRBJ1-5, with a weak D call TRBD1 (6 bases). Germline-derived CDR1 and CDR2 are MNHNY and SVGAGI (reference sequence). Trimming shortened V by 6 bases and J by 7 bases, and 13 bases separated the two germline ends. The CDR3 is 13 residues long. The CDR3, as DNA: TGTGCCAGCAGCTCGACAGGTACCCAGCCCCAGCATTTT. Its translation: CASSSTGTQPQHF.

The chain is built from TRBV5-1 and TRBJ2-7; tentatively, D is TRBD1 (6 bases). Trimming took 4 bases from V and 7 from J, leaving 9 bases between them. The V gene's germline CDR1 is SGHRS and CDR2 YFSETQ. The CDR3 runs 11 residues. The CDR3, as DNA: TGCGCCAGCAGCACAACAGGGGAGCAGTACTTC. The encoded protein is CASSTTGEQYF. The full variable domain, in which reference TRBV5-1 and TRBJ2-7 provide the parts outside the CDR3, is KAGVTQTPRYLIKTRGQQVTLSCSPISGHRSVSWYQQTPGQGLQFLFEYFSETQRNKGNFPGRFSGRQFSNSRSEMNVSTLELGDSALYLCASSTTGEQYFGPGTRLTVT.

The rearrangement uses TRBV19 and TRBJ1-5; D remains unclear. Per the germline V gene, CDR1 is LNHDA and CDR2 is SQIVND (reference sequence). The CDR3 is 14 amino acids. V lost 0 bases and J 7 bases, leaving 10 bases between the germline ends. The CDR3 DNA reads TGTGCCAGTAGTATAGATCGCCAGGCCCAGCCCCAGCATTTT. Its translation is CASSIDRQAQPQHF.

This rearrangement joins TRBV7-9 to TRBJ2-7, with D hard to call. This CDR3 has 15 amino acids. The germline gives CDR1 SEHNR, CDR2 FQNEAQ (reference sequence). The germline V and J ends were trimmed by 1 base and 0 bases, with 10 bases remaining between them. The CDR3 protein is CASSLELLSSYEQYF. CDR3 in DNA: TGTGCCAGCAGCTTAGAACTCCTTAGCTCCTACGAGCAGTACTTC.

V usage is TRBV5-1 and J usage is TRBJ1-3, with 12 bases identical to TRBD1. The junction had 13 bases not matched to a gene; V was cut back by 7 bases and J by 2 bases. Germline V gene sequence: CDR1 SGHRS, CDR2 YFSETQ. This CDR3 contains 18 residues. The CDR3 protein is CASGPGTGGSLAGNTIYF. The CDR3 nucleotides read TGCGCCAGCGGTCCCGGGACAGGGGGCTCTTTGGCTGGAAACACCATATATTTT.

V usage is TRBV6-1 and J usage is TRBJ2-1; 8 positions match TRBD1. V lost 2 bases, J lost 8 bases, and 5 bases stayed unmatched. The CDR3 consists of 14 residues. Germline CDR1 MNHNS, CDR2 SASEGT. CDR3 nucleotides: TGTGCCAGCAGTGAAATGACAGGGGTCCATGAGCAGTTCTTC. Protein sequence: CASSEMTGVHEQFF.

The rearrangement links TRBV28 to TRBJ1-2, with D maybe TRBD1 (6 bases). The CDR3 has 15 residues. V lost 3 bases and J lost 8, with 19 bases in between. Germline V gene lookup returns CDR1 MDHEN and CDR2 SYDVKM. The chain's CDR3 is CASSFTGISSGGYTF. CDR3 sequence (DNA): TGTGCCAGCAGTTTCACAGGGATTAGTTCAGGGGGCTACACCTTC.

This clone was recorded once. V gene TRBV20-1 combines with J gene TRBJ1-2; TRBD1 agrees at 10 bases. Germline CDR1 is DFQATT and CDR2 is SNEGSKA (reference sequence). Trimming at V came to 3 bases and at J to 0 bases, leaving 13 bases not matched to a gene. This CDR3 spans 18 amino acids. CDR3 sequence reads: CSASFTGQGRGPNYGYTF. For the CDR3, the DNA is TGCAGTGCTAGTTTCACGGGACAGGGGAGAGGGCCTAACTATGGCTACACCTTC.

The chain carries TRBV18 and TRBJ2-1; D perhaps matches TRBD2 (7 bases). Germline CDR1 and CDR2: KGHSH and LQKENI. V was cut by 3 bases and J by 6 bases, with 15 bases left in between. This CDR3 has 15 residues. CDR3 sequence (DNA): TGTGCCAGCTCACCCTCCCGAGGGGGGGCCAATGAGCAGTTCTTC. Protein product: CASSPSRGGANEQFF.

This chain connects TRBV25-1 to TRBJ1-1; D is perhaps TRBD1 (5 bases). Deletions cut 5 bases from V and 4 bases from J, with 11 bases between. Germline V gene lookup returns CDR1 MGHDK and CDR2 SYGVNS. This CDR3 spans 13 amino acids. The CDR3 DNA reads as TGTGCCAGCAGTTCGGCCAGGGCCACTGAAGCTTTCTTT. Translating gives CASSSARATEAFF. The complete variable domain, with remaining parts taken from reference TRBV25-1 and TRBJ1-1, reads EADIYQTPRYLVIGTGKKITLECSQTMGHDKMYWYQQDPGMELHLIHYSYGVNSTEKGDLSSESTVSRIRTEHFPLTLESARPSHTSQYLCASSSARATEAFFGQGTRLTVV.

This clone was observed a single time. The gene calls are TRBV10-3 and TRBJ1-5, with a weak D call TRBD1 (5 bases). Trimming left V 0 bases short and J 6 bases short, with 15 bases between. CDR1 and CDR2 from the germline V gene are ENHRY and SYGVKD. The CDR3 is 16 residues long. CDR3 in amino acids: CAISESGRGGGQPQHF. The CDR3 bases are TGTGCCATCAGTGAGTCGGGGCGTGGGGGGGGTCAGCCCCAGCATTTT.

This CDR3 is CASRSGTGANVLTF. The CDR3 DNA is TGCGCCAGCAGGTCGGGTACTGGGGCCAACGTCCTGACTTTC. The chain couples TRBV5-1 to TRBJ2-6; the D is unclear. CDR1 and CDR2 from the germline V gene are SGHRS and YFSETQ. CDR3 size: 14 residues. Trimming took 5 bases from V and 2 from J, leaving 8 bases between them.

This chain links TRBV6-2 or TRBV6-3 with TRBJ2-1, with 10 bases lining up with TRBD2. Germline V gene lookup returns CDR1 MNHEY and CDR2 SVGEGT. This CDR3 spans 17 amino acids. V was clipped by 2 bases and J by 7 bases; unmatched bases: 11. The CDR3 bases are TGTGCCAGCAGTTACGAAGCGGGGGGGCCCAATAAAAATGAGCAGTTCTTC. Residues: CASSYEAGGPNKNEQFF.

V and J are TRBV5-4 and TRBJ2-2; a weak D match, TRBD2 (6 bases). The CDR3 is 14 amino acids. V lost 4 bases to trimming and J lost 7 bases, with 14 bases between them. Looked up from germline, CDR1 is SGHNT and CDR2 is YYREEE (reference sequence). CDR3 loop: CASSVGGAGGELFF. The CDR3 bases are TGTGCCAGCAGCGTCGGCGGGGCGGGCGGGGAGCTGTTTTTT.

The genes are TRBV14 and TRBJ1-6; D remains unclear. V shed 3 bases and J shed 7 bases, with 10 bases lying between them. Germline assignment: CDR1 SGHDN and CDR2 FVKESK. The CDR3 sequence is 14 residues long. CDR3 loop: CASSQDLGNSPLHF. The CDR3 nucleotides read TGTGCCAGCAGCCAGGATCTCGGGAATTCACCCCTCCACTTT. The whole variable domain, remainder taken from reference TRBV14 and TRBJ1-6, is EAGVTQFPSHSVIEKGQTVTLRCDPISGHDNLYWYRRVMGKEIKFLLHFVKESKQDESGMPNNRFLAERTGGTYSTLKVQPAELEDSGVYFCASSQDLGNSPLHFGNGTRLTVT.

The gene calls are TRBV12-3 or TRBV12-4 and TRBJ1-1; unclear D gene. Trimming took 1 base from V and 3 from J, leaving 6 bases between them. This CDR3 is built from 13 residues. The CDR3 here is CASSLGVDTEAFF. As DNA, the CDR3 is TGTGCCAGCAGTTTAGGAGTGGACACTGAAGCTTTCTTT.

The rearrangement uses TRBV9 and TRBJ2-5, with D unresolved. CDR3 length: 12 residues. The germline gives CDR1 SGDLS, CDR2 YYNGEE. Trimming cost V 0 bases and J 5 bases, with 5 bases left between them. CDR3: CASSVVGETQYF. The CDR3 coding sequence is TGTGCCAGCAGCGTAGTCGGGGAGACCCAGTACTTC.

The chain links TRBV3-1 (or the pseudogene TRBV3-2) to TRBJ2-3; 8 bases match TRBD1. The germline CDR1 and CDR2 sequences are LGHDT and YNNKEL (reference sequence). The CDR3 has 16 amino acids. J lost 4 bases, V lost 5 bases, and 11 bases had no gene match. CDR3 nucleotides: TGTGCCAGCAGCAGCCTTGGACAGGGTGCCGCAGATACGCAGTATTTT. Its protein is CASSSLGQGAADTQYF.

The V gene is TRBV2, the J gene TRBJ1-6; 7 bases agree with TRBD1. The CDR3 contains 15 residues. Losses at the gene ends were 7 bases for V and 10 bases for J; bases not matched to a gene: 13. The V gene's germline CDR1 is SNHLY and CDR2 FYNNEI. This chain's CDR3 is CASTSERGPESPLHF. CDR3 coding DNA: TGTGCCAGCACATCTGAAAGGGGGCCCGAATCACCCCTCCACTTT.

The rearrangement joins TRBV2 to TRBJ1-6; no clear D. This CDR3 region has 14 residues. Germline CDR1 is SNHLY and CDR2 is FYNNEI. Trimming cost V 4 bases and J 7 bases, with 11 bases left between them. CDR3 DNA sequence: TGTGCCAGCAGTGTGGGCAGTCGCAATTCACCCCTCCACTTT. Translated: CASSVGSRNSPLHF.

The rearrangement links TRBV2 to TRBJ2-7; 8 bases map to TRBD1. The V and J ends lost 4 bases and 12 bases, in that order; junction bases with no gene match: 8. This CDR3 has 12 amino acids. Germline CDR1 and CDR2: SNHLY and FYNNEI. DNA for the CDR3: TGTGCCAGCAGTGCCTCAGGGGGCAATCGGTACTTC. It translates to CASSASGGNRYF. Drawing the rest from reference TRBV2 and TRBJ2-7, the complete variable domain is EPEVTQTPSHQVTQMGQEVILRCVPISNHLYFYWYRQILGQKVEFLVSFYNNEISEKSEIFDDQFSVERPDGSNFTLKIRSTKLEDSAMYFCASSASGGNRYFGPGTRLTVT.

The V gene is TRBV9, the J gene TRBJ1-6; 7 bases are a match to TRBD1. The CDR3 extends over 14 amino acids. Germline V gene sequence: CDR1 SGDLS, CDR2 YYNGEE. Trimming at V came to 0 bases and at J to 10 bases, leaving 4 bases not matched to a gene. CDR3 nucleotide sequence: TGTGCCAGCAGCGTAGGACAGGGTAGCTCACCCCTCCACTTT. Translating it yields CASSVGQGSSPLHF.

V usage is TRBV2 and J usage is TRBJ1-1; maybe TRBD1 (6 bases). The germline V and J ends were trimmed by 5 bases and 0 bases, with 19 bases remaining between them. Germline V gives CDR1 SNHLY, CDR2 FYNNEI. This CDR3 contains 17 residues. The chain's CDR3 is CASSSRQGTILNTEAFF. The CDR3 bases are TGTGCCAGCAGTTCACGGCAGGGGACTATTTTGAACACTGAAGCTTTCTTT.

Here the CDR3 reads CASSGTGTGQEQYF. Here the CDR3 DNA reads TGTGCCAGCAGCGGCACCGGGACAGGGCAAGAGCAGTACTTC. V is TRBV5-6 and J is TRBJ2-7, with 9 nucleotides matching TRBD1. This CDR3 has 14 residues. V gave up 4 bases and J gave up 7 bases; unmatched junction bases: 9. Germline assignment: CDR1 SGHDT and CDR2 YYEEEE.

The CDR3 is CASSVDGRKGEKLFF. DNA of the CDR3: TGTGCCAGCAGCGTAGACGGACGGAAGGGGGAAAAACTGTTTTTT. This chain links TRBV9 with TRBJ1-4; maybe TRBD1 (5 bases). Germline loops: CDR1 SGDLS, CDR2 YYNGEE. The CDR3 spans 15 residues. The V end lost 0 bases, the J end lost 8 bases, and 14 bases lay between the germline ends.

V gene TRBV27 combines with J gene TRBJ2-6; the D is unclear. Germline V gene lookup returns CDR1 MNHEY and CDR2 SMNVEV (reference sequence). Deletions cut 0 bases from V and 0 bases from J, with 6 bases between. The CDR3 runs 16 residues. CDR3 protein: CASSLSIASGANVLTF. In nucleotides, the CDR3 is TGTGCCAGCAGTTTATCGATAGCCTCTGGGGCCAACGTCCTGACTTTC.